Each of the 31 T cell receptor beta chains below was sequenced from the same sample in a study of blood T cell repertoires in COVID-19. Libraries were prepared by immunoSEQ multiplex PCR; TCRdb keeps only in-frame clonotypes and omits some of them. There are some 300,000 clones in the sample; 88% occur only once, and 0.75% to 1% lies in the top ten. Specimen: PBMCs or T cells enriched from blood (not recorded which). Receptors were obtained from a woman younger than 45 who had recovered from COVID-19.

The chain combines TRBV11-3 with TRBJ2-4, with a weak D call TRBD2 (5 bases). V was pared by 3 bases and J by 5 bases, with 11 bases between. Germline V gene sequence: CDR1 SGHNT, CDR2 YENEEA. This CDR3 is 14 amino acids long. CDR3 region: CASSFEGSQNIQYF. The DNA for the CDR3 is TGTGCCAGCAGCTTTGAGGGCTCCCAAAACATTCAGTACTTC.

The CDR3 DNA follows: TGCGCCAGCTCTGATCCAGGGTCTTTCGCTGGGGCCAACGTCCTGACTTTC. As protein: CASSDPGSFAGANVLTF. This chain links TRBV5-1 with TRBJ2-6; weak D call: TRBD1 (5 bases). The CDR3 is 17 residues long. Germline CDR1 is SGHRS and CDR2 is YFSETQ. Between the trimmed V and J ends, which lost 7 bases and 2 bases, there was a span of 19 bases.

In DNA, the CDR3 is TGTGCCAGCAGCGCGACTAGTAGCTTCTGGGAGACCCAGTACTTC. Its protein is CASSATSSFWETQYF. The chain combines TRBV5-4 with TRBJ2-5, with TRBD2 as a possible D gene (6 bases). Deletions cut 4 bases from V and 5 bases from J, with 18 bases between. This CDR3 region has 15 residues. In germline, CDR1 is SGHNT, CDR2 YYREEE (reference sequence).

V and J are TRBV7-2 and TRBJ2-1, with D uncertain. Germline-derived CDR1 and CDR2 are SGHTA and FQGNSA. The CDR3 consists of 13 residues. Trimming removed 4 bases at V and 8 bases at J, with 12 bases between. CDR3 sequence (DNA): TGTGCCAGCAGCTATGCGCGTGTGGATGAGCAGTTCTTC. The encoded protein is CASSYARVDEQFF.

The chain joins TRBV9 to TRBJ2-5; 11 bases are a match to TRBD2. Germline V gene data show CDR1 as SGDLS and CDR2 as YYNGEE. Unmatched junction bases numbered 5, after V lost 0 bases and J lost 4 bases. The CDR3 runs to 16 residues. The CDR3 is CASSVDSGGARETQYF. As DNA, the CDR3 is TGTGCCAGCAGCGTAGATAGCGGGGGGGCCCGAGAGACCCAGTACTTC.

V gene TRBV9 combines with J gene TRBJ1-3; weak D call: TRBD1 (6 bases). The V gene lost 4 bases and the J gene lost 0 bases, with 14 bases spanning the gap. CDR1 and CDR2 (germline): SGDLS, YYNGEE. The length of the CDR3 is 16 residues. The chain's CDR3 is CASSPHTGSSGNTIYF. Written as DNA, the CDR3 is TGTGCCAGCAGCCCCCACACAGGGAGCTCTGGAAACACCATATATTTT.

This chain uses TRBV6-2 or TRBV6-3 with TRBJ2-7; D is unresolved. V dropped 6 bases and J dropped 0 bases, with 21 bases sitting between them. The CDR3 is 17 residues long. Germline V gene data show CDR1 as MNHEY and CDR2 as SVGEGT. The CDR3 bases are TGTGCCAGCAGCCGACCCCGGCTAAGCGATGCCTCCTACGAGCAGTACTTC. It yields the protein CASSRPRLSDASYEQYF.

This clone appeared a single time. The V and J genes are TRBV19 and TRBJ1-2; TRBD1 matches 10 bases. The CDR3 has 15 amino acids. From germline, CDR1 is LNHDA and CDR2 SQIVND (reference sequence). With V trimmed by 6 bases and J by 4 bases, 8 bases remained unmatched. The CDR3 protein is CASRQTGGSGYGYTF. Here the CDR3 DNA reads TGTGCCAGTAGGCAGACAGGGGGCAGCGGCTATGGCTACACCTTC.

The V gene is TRBV10-3, the J gene TRBJ1-2; D is unresolved. The CDR3 loop spans 13 amino acids. Deletions cut 2 bases from V and 6 bases from J, with 10 bases between. The germline V gene has CDR1 ENHRY and CDR2 SYGVKD. The CDR3 loop is CAISEDSWDGYTF. For the CDR3, the DNA is TGTGCCATCAGTGAGGATAGCTGGGATGGCTACACCTTC.

This chain uses TRBV6-2 or TRBV6-3 with TRBJ1-1; D possibly corresponds to TRBD1 (5 bases). Germline lookup yields CDR1 MNHEY and CDR2 SVGEGT. The CDR3 length is 15 residues. Trimming stripped 6 bases from V and 4 bases from J, with 18 bases between. The CDR3 region is CASSQWRGVSTEAFF. The DNA for the CDR3 is TGTGCCAGCAGCCAGTGGCGGGGGGTTTCCACTGAAGCTTTCTTT.

The chain is built from TRBV5-1 and TRBJ2-7; tentative D call: TRBD1 (6 bases). The V end lost 0 bases, the J end lost 0 bases, and 13 bases lay between the germline ends. The CDR3 covers 16 residues. The germline V gene has CDR1 SGHRS and CDR2 YFSETQ. CDR3 residues: CASSLAIRDNSYEQYF. CDR3 DNA: TGCGCCAGCAGCTTGGCCATCCGGGACAACTCCTACGAGCAGTACTTC.

The CDR3 is CASSVGAGGGNTIYF. In DNA form, the CDR3 reads TGTGCCAGCAGCGTAGGCGCTGGAGGAGGAAACACCATATATTTT. The genes are TRBV9 and TRBJ1-3, with unresolved D. Germline V gene sequence: CDR1 SGDLS, CDR2 YYNGEE. This CDR3 has 15 residues. The V gene lost 0 bases and the J gene lost 4 bases, with 11 bases spanning the gap. The full variable domain, completed using reference TRBV9 and TRBJ1-3, is DSGVTQTPKHLITATGQRVTLRCSPRSGDLSVYWYQQSLDQGLQFLIQYYNGEERAKGNILERFSAQQFPDLHSELNLSSLELGDSALYFCASSVGAGGGNTIYFGEGSWLTVV.

This clone was seen a single time. The gene calls are TRBV5-8 and TRBJ2-5, with 9 nucleotides matching TRBD2. V shed 0 bases, J shed 2 bases, and the junction held 5 bases outside the gene matches. This CDR3 has 16 amino acids. CDR1 and CDR2 (germline): SGHTS, YDEGEE. CDR3 nucleotide sequence: TGTGCCAGCAGCTTGGAGGGACTAGCTCCTCAAGAGACCCAGTACTTC. Protein sequence: CASSLEGLAPQETQYF.

The chain employs TRBV5-4 and TRBJ2-1; 8 bases are a match to TRBD2. The germline V gene encodes CDR1 SGHNT and CDR2 YYREEE (reference sequence). The CDR3 runs to 17 residues. J lost 4 bases, V lost 4 bases, and 13 bases had no gene match. CDR3 nucleotides: TGTGCCAGCAGCCGACTAGAGAGCGGGGGAGCTTACAATGAGCAGTTCTTC. This translates into CASSRLESGGAYNEQFF.

The chain carries TRBV11-3 and TRBJ1-1; 7 bases agree with TRBD1. V shed 4 bases and J 0 bases; nucleotides not matched to a gene: 5. The CDR3 is 15 residues long. Germline values: CDR1 SGHNT, CDR2 YENEEA. The CDR3 DNA reads as TGTGCCAGCAGCTCCCGCAGGGGGATGAACACTGAAGCTTTCTTT. It specifies CASSSRRGMNTEAFF.

This chain connects TRBV5-6 to TRBJ2-5, with TRBD2 matching over 7 bases. The trim removed 4 bases at V and 0 bases at J, leaving 6 bases unmatched. The CDR3 is 15 residues long. Germline V gene data show CDR1 as SGHDT and CDR2 as YYEEEE. The CDR3 reads CASSSRRGDQETQYF. The CDR3 nucleotides are TGTGCCAGCAGCAGTCGACGGGGGGACCAAGAGACCCAGTACTTC.

The chain employs TRBV7-9 and TRBJ1-1; TRBD1 aligns across 12 bases. Losses at the gene ends were 5 bases for V and 2 bases for J; bases not matched to a gene: 6. Germline V CDR1 and CDR2: SEHNR, FQNEAQ (reference sequence). The length of the CDR3 is 16 residues. The CDR3 nucleotides are TGTGCCAGCAGCGCCCGGGACAGGGGGCTCAACACTGAAGCTTTCTTT. Amino acids: CASSARDRGLNTEAFF.

This sequence joins TRBV6-5 and TRBJ2-6; D is possibly TRBD2 (5 bases). Trimming cost V 10 bases and J 0 bases, with 10 bases left between them. This CDR3 contains 14 residues. The germline V gene has CDR1 MNHEY and CDR2 SVGAGI. The CDR3 nucleotides read TGTGCCACCCGACGGGACTCTGGGGCCAACGTCCTGACTTTC. Translation gives CATRRDSGANVLTF.

This sequence joins TRBV29-1 and TRBJ2-7; TRBD2 matches 8 bases. Trimming took 4 bases from V and 5 from J; bases not matched to a gene: 10. The CDR3 is 14 amino acids. The germline V gene encodes CDR1 SQVTM and CDR2 ANQGSEA. The CDR3 region is CSVGLATLSHEQYF. The CDR3 DNA follows: TGCAGCGTTGGACTAGCGACTCTCAGCCACGAGCAGTACTTC.

The gene calls are TRBV4-2 and TRBJ2-7; no clear D. Germline CDR1 reads LGHNA; CDR2 reads YNFKEQ. Trimming took off 3 bases at V and 4 bases at J, with 13 bases between the two ends. The CDR3 loop spans 14 amino acids. The chain's CDR3 is CASSQRRDTYEQYF. DNA of the CDR3: TGTGCCAGCAGCCAGCGCCGCGATACTTACGAGCAGTACTTC.

Comment on this clone: The DNA is left out, because the CDR3 cannot be placed on it with certainty; the CDR3 is given as TCRdb lists it. The J gene is TRBJ2-7, the V gene TRBV6-1; the D segment call TRBD2 is taken from the table without a DNA check. Germline V gene data show CDR1 as MNHNS and CDR2 as SASEGT. The CDR3 spans 17 amino acids, including both terminal residues. CDR3 sequence reads: CASSEYILDLTHYEQYF.

The chain couples TRBV20-1 to TRBJ2-5, with 8 bases identical to TRBD1. The CDR3 length is 15 residues. The V and J ends lost 3 bases and 3 bases, in that order; junction bases with no gene match: 9. Germline V gene sequence: CDR1 DFQATT, CDR2 SNEGSKA (reference sequence). The CDR3 coding sequence is TGCAGTGCTAGTGCCCCCTCGGGACAGGAAGAGACCCAGTACTTC. Translated: CSASAPSGQEETQYF.

The chain joins TRBV2 to TRBJ1-1, with D unresolved. V lost 5 bases to trimming and J lost 1 base, with 8 bases between them. The CDR3 has 13 amino acids. The V gene's germline CDR1 is SNHLY and CDR2 FYNNEI. Here the CDR3 DNA reads TGTGCCAGCAGTACTAAACCGAACACTGAAGCTTTCTTT. Translation gives CASSTKPNTEAFF.

This chain joins TRBV10-1 and TRBJ2-2; D gene uncertain. Germline V gene data show CDR1 as WNHNN and CDR2 as SYGVQD (reference sequence). This CDR3 has 12 amino acids. The V end lost 3 bases, the J end lost 6 bases, and 5 bases lay between the germline ends. The CDR3 DNA sequence: TGCGCCAGCAGTGATTCTCCCGGGGAGCTGTTTTTT. It is translated as CASSDSPGELFF.

The V and J genes are TRBV3-1 (or the pseudogene TRBV3-2) and TRBJ2-3; 11 bases are a match to TRBD2. The CDR3 covers 17 residues. After removal of 0 bases from V and 2 bases from J, the junction contained 4 bases not matched to a gene. Germline CDR1 is LGHDT and CDR2 is YNNKEL (reference sequence). The CDR3 sequence: CASSQEGGLAATDTQYF. CDR3 sequence (DNA): TGTGCCAGCAGCCAAGAAGGGGGACTAGCGGCCACAGATACGCAGTATTTT.

The CDR3 DNA follows: TGTGCCAGCAGTTTTACAGTTAATCAGCCCCAGCATTTT. Translation: CASSFTVNQPQHF. The chain has TRBV27 and TRBJ1-5; D is unresolved. The CDR3 length is 13 residues. Germline lookup yields CDR1 MNHEY and CDR2 SMNVEV (reference sequence). V lost 3 bases, J lost 4 bases, and 7 bases lay in between.

This CDR3 reads CASSFRGTSGYTF. The CDR3 bases are TGTGCCAGCAGTTTCCGGGGGACGAGCGGCTACACCTTC. The V gene is TRBV28, the J gene TRBJ1-2; possible D gene TRBD1, 5 bases. This CDR3 comprises 13 residues. CDR1 MDHEN and CDR2 SYDVKM come from the germline V gene. V lost 3 bases to trimming and J lost 8 bases, with 13 bases between them.

This clone has just a few counts. This sequence joins TRBV4-1 and TRBJ1-4; the D is unclear. This CDR3 spans 15 amino acids. Trimming removed 1 base from V and 6 bases from J, with 12 bases in between. Looked up from germline, CDR1 is MGHRA and CDR2 is YSYEKL. For the CDR3, the DNA is TGCGCCAGCAGCCAAGGTCCATTCGGGGATGAAAAACTGTTTTTT. Encoded protein: CASSQGPFGDEKLFF.

This clone was counted between two and nine times. The V gene is TRBV5-1, the J gene TRBJ1-1; no reliable D call. The CDR3 runs to 15 residues. Germline-derived CDR1 and CDR2 are SGHRS and YFSETQ. The V end was cut by 4 bases, the J end by 4 bases, with 17 bases between. In DNA, the CDR3 is TGCGCCAGCAGCCTCGGAACAGTTGGGTTCACTGAAGCTTTCTTT. It is translated as CASSLGTVGFTEAFF.

The rearrangement uses TRBV7-9 and TRBJ1-2; 8 nucleotides match TRBD1. The CDR3 has 15 amino acids. V gave up 1 base and J gave up 0 bases; unmatched junction bases: 1. Germline V gene sequence: CDR1 SEHNR, CDR2 FQNEAQ (reference sequence). Here the CDR3 reads CASSLGTGSNYGYTF. DNA for the CDR3: TGTGCCAGCAGCTTAGGGACAGGGTCTAACTATGGCTACACCTTC.

The rearrangement links TRBV5-1 to TRBJ2-7; TRBD2 agrees at 7 bases. The CDR3 is 14 residues long. The ends lost 9 bases at V and 5 bases at J; junction bases unmatched: 14. Germline V CDR1 and CDR2: SGHRS, YFSETQ. The CDR3 protein is CATHPGGWAHEQYF. The CDR3 DNA reads TGCGCCACCCATCCCGGGGGGTGGGCCCACGAGCAGTACTTC.